The 14 T cell receptor beta chains below were found in one sample sequenced in a study of T-cell reconstitution after alpha-beta-depleted transplantation in children. This sample's TCRbeta library carried unique molecular identifier barcodes. Using its own MiXCR run on the PCR reads, TCRdb lists one record per CDR3 protein. The sample holds roughly 350,000 distinct CDR3 sequences, about 9.3% seen once. The sample here was PBMCs from the stem cell graft donor, taken from the stem cell graft. These receptors all stem from a human donor who donated a stem cell graft to a child with acute lymphoblastic leukemia.

This clonotype has at least ten counts. The gene calls are TRBV5-5 and TRBJ2-1; D not resolved. Germline CDR1 is SGHKS and CDR2 is YYEKEE (reference sequence). CDR3 length: 12 amino acids. The V end was cut by 3 bases, the J end by 5 bases, with 6 bases between. The CDR3 region is CASSSMDNEQFF. The CDR3 nucleotides are TGTGCCAGCAGCTCAATGGACAATGAGCAGTTCTTC.

In its sample, this clonotype was seen once. Germline and junction disagree at one end, which may indicate a read error. The chain couples TRBV25-1 to TRBJ1-6, with 7 positions matching TRBD1. The CDR3 extends over 15 amino acids. CDR1 MGHDK and CDR2 SYGVNS come from the germline V gene. The CDR3 nucleotides are TGTGCCAGCAGTGATCGGCCAGGGGGAAATTCACCCCTCCACTTC. Residues: CASSDRPGGNSPLHF.

The table lists this clonotype with a few counts. One base away lies a much larger clone, so this may be a sequencing read error. This chain uses TRBV5-1 with TRBJ2-7, with 10 bases aligning to TRBD2. Germline V lookup: CDR1 SGHRS, CDR2 YFSETQ. The trim removed 3 bases at V and 3 bases at J, leaving 3 bases unmatched. The CDR3 runs to 14 residues. The CDR3 reads CASSSGTSVYEQYF. The DNA of the CDR3 is TGCGCCAGCAGCTCCGGGACTAGCGTCTACGAGCAGTACTTC.

The V call is TRBV20-1, the J call TRBJ2-3; D call uncertain. Trimming stripped 1 base from V and 0 bases from J, with 8 bases between. Germline CDR1 and CDR2: DFQATT and SNEGSKA (reference sequence). This CDR3 has 14 residues. CDR3 residues: CSARGAESTDTQYF. The CDR3 DNA sequence: TGCAGTGCTAGAGGGGCCGAAAGCACAGATACGCAGTATTTT.

Ten or more counts support this clonotype. The chain is built from TRBV7-6 and TRBJ2-7; maybe TRBD2 (5 bases). The V and J ends lost 5 bases and 5 bases respectively, with 13 bases between them. This CDR3 has 13 residues. Germline V gene sequence: CDR1 SGHVS, CDR2 FNYEAQ. CDR3 protein: CASSLRYGNEQYF. DNA of the CDR3: TGTGCCAGCAGCCTTAGGTACGGGAACGAGCAGTACTTC.

This clonotype was detected only once. Mismatch with germline at one junction end may stem from a read error. The chain links TRBV12-3 or TRBV12-4 to TRBJ1-1; tentatively, D is TRBD1 (5 bases). This CDR3 contains 11 residues. CDR3 DNA sequence: TGTGCCATCAGTGACCGGGACGGGGTTTTCTTT. This codes for CAISDRDGVFF.

This clonotype occurred a few times. V and J are TRBV18 and TRBJ2-2, with TRBD1 matching 9 bases. Germline values: CDR1 KGHSH, CDR2 LQKENI. Trimming cost V 5 bases and J 0 bases; bases outside gene matches: 4. The CDR3 is made up of 16 amino acids. CDR3: CASSARQGANTGELFF. CDR3 sequence (DNA): TGTGCCAGCTCAGCCCGACAGGGGGCGAACACCGGGGAGCTGTTTTTT.

This clonotype came up a few times. V gene TRBV12-3 or TRBV12-4 combines with J gene TRBJ2-1, with TRBD2 matching 7 bases. The trim removed 8 bases at V and 8 bases at J, leaving 6 bases unmatched. The CDR3 consists of 12 residues. CDR3 DNA: TGTGCCAGCTCCGCGGGGGACCATGAGCAGTTCTTC. Amino acid sequence: CASSAGDHEQFF.

The chain has TRBV20-1 and TRBJ2-1; the D gene could be TRBD1 or TRBD2 (6 bases each). With 5 bases removed from V and 7 bases from J, the gap between germline ends came to 24 bases. Germline-derived CDR1 and CDR2 are DFQATT and SNEGSKA (reference sequence). The CDR3 sequence is 16 residues long. The CDR3 bases are TGCAGTGCTGCCCTCGGGGGCTCCCTGATGTTGAATGAGCAGTTCTTC. Protein product: CSAALGGSLMLNEQFF.

The chain joins TRBV20-1 to TRBJ1-2; unclear D gene. Germline V CDR1 and CDR2: DFQATT, SNEGSKA (reference sequence). Trimming removed 0 bases from V and 2 bases from J, with 10 bases in between. The CDR3 is 14 amino acids. CDR3 nucleotides: TGCAGTGCTAGAGATTATCAGGAAAACTATGGCTACACCTTC. Translation: CSARDYQENYGYTF.

The chain links TRBV12-3 or TRBV12-4 to TRBJ2-2; no reliable D call. CDR3 length: 15 amino acids. The germline V and J ends were trimmed by 1 base and 2 bases, with 8 bases remaining between them. DNA of the CDR3: TGTGCCAGCAGTTTAGACAGCTTAAACACCGGGGAGCTGTTTTTT. Its protein product is CASSLDSLNTGELFF.

The sample holds a few counts of this clonotype. The rearrangement joins TRBV27 to TRBJ2-1; 11 nucleotides match TRBD2. The V gene's germline CDR1 is MNHEY and CDR2 SMNVEV (reference sequence). This CDR3 spans 15 amino acids. J gave up 6 bases and V 5 bases, and 6 bases lay outside the gene matches. CDR3 DNA sequence: TGTGCCAGCAGTACCGGGACTAGCGGCTTCAATGAGCAGTTCTTC. It is translated as CASSTGTSGFNEQFF.

This clonotype has just a few counts. The chain employs TRBV20-1 and TRBJ2-1; 7 nucleotides line up with TRBD2. This CDR3 is 14 amino acids long. Germline values: CDR1 DFQATT, CDR2 SNEGSKA (reference sequence). The J segment lost 4 bases and the V segment lost 7 bases, leaving 10 bases of the junction unmatched. CDR3 coding DNA: TGCAGTGGCGGCGCGGGAGAAAGTTACAATGAGCAGTTCTTC. Protein sequence: CSGGAGESYNEQFF.

This clonotype turned up a few times. This chain uses TRBV6-6 with TRBJ1-4; 10 nucleotides agree with TRBD1. V trimming: 6 bases; J trimming: 12 bases; junction bases outside the gene matches: 4. CDR3 length: 12 amino acids. Germline lookup yields CDR1 MNHNY and CDR2 SVGAGI (reference sequence). The CDR3 reads CASSQTGGELFF. The CDR3 DNA reads as TGTGCCAGCAGCCAGACAGGGGGCGAACTGTTTTTT.